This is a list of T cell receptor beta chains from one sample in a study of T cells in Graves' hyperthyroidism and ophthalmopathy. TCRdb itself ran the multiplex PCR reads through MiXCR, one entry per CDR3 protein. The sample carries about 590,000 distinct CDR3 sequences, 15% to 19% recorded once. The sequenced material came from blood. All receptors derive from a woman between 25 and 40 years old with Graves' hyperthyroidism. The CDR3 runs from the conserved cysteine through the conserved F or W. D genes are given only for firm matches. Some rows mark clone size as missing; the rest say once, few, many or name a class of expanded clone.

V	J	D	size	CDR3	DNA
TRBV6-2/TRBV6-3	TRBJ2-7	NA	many	CASSYDGFRPYEQYF	TGTGCCAGCAGTTACGATGGGTTTCGCCCCTACGAGCAGTACTTC
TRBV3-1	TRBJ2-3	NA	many	CASSQDQLFPTDTQYF	TGTGCCAGCAGCCAAGATCAGCTCTTCCCCACAGATACGCAGTATTTT
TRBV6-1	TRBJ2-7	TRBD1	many	CAIEAGQGYEQYF	TGTGCCATCGAAGCGGGACAGGGCTACGAGCAGTACTTC
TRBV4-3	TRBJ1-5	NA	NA	CASSQAPPGNQPQHF	TGCGCCAGCAGCCAAGCCCCCCCAGGAAATCAGCCCCAGCATTTT
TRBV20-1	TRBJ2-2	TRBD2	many	CSAQGLAGTTGELFF	TGCAGTGCGCAAGGACTAGCGGGCACAACCGGGGAGCTGTTTTTT
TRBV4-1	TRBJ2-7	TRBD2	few	CASSQDRAGGTYEQYF	TGCGCCAGCAGCCAAGATCGAGCGGGAGGGACGTACGAGCAGTACTTC
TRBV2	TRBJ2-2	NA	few	CASREGTAGGEPFF	TGTGCCAGCAGGGAAGGGACAGCGGGCGGGGAGCCGTTTTTT
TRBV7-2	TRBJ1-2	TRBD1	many	CASSSGTGSYYGYTF	TGTGCCAGCAGCTCCGGGACAGGGAGTTACTATGGCTACACCTTC
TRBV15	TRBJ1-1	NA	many	CATSSLVYSWGMNTEAFF	TGTGCCACCAGCAGTCTCGTTTATTCCTGGGGCATGAACACTGAAGCTTTCTTT
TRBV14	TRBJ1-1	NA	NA	CASSQVGRGTTEAFF	TGTGCCAGCAGCCAAGTTGGTAGGGGGACCACTGAAGCTTTCTTT
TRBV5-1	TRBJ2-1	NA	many	CASSLDRNEQFF	TGCGCCAGCAGCTTGGACCGCAATGAGCAGTTCTTC
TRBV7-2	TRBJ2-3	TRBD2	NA	CASSFRVTSGRYEEDTQYF	TGTGCCAGCAGCTTCCGGGTGACTAGCGGGAGGTACGAAGAAGATACGCAGTATTTT
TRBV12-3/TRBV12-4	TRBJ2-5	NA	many	CASSPSQHQETQYF	TGTGCCAGCAGTCCGTCGCAGCACCAAGAGACCCAGTACTTC
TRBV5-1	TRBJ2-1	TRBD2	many	CASSFAGDEQFF	TGCGCCAGCAGCTTTGCGGGGGATGAGCAGTTCTTC
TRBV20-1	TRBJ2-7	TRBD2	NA	CSASKPGLAGGYEQYF	TGCAGTGCTTCCAAACCGGGACTAGCGGGGGGCTACGAGCAGTACTTC
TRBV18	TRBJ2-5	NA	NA	CASSSSPAQETQYF	TGTGCCAGCTCGTCCAGTCCAGCGCAAGAGACCCAGTACTTC
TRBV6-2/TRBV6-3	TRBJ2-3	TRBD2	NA	CASSTKPAGAPDTQYF	TGTGCCAGCTCCACGAAGCCAGCGGGAGCCCCAGATACGCAGTATTTT
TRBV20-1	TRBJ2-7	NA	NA	CSARQGNEQYF	TGCAGTGCTAGACAGGGCAACGAGCAGTACTTC
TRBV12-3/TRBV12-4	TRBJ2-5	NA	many	CASSSVMRETQYF	TGTGCCAGCAGTTCGGTTATGCGGGAGACCCAGTACTTC
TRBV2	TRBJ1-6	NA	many	CASRRESSYNSPLHF	TGTGCCAGCCGTCGGGAAAGCTCCTATAATTCACCCCTCCACTTT
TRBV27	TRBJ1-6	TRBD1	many	CASSFRGSLHF	TGTGCCAGCAGTTTCAGGGGGTCCCTCCACTTT
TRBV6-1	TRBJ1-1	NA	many	CASSVEGTAGEAFF	TGTGCCAGCAGTGTAGAAGGGACTGCAGGTGAAGCTTTCTTT
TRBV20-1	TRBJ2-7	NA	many	CSAYNAGGGSFDEQYF	TGCAGTGCGTATAACGCCGGGGGAGGAAGTTTCGACGAGCAGTACTTC
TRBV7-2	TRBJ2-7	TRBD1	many	CASSLSGTGSYEQYF	TGTGCCAGCAGTCTCTCCGGGACAGGATCCTACGAGCAGTACTTC
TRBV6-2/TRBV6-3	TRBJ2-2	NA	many	CASSSGSGTGELFF	TGTGCCAGCAGTTCTGGGAGTGGGACCGGGGAGCTGTTTTTT
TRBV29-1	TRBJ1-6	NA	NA	CSVEVGPGSPLHF	TGCAGCGTTGAAGTCGGGCCAGGGTCACCCCTCCACTTT
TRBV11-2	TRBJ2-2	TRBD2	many	CASSLGLAGGLTGELFF	TGTGCCAGCAGCCTAGGACTAGCGGGAGGTCTCACCGGGGAGCTGTTTTTT
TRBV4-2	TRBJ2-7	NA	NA	CASSPWTVGCYEQYF	TGTGCCAGCAGCCCCTGGACAGTGGGGTGCTACGAGCAGTACTTC
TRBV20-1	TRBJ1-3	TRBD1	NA	CSARDPGTGIGRVSGNTIYF	TGCAGTGCTAGAGATCCCGGGACAGGGATTGGCCGCGTCTCTGGAAACACCATATATTTT